This entry lists 24 T cell receptor beta chains sequenced from one sample in a study of early T cells in non-severe SARS-CoV-2 infection (dated by TCRdb to the early 2020s). The library came from 5' RACE. Reads for this sample came from a NextSeq 500. Starting from the raw public reads, TCRdb applied fastp trimming at Q25, assembled clones with MiXCR and retained in-frame beta chains. When rows share a CDR3 protein, they turn into one entry using the most common DNA and genes. The sample includes roughly 80,000 distinct CDR3 sequences, with over 13% observed a single time. The ten largest account for 3% of the sample. Sample: whole blood. These receptors were obtained from an adult who was a healthcare worker with PCR-confirmed SARS-CoV-2 infection or an uninfected control (not recorded which).

This clonotype turned up a few times. This chain uses TRBV9 with TRBJ2-5; 7 positions agree with TRBD2. Unmatched junction bases numbered 12, after V lost 4 bases and J lost 3 bases. Germline assignment: CDR1 SGDLS and CDR2 YYNGEE. There are 16 residues in the CDR3. The CDR3: CASSLTGGGSKETQYF. The CDR3 DNA is TGTGCCAGCAGCTTAACGGGGGGAGGGTCTAAAGAGACCCAGTACTTC.

Here the CDR3 reads CSARPASTDTQYF. The CDR3 DNA reads TGCAGTGCTAGACCCGCTAGCACAGATACGCAGTATTTT. This chain links TRBV20-1 with TRBJ2-3; no clear D gene. This CDR3 has 13 residues. V shed 2 bases and J shed 0 bases, with 6 bases lying between them. Looked up from germline, CDR1 is DFQATT and CDR2 is SNEGSKA (reference sequence).

A few counts support this clonotype. V and J are TRBV27 and TRBJ2-7, with 8 bases lining up with TRBD1. After removal of 3 bases from V and 7 bases from J, the junction contained 11 bases not matched to a gene. The CDR3 is 15 residues long. The germline V gene encodes CDR1 MNHEY and CDR2 SMNVEV (reference sequence). In DNA form, the CDR3 reads TGTGCCAGCAGTTTCCCGGACAGGGTGGCGAGAGAGCAGTACTTC. Protein product: CASSFPDRVAREQYF.

J is TRBJ1-6 and V is TRBV7-2; the D gene is possibly TRBD1 (6 bases). Germline loops: CDR1 SGHTA, CDR2 FQGNSA. Trimming cost V 1 base and J 7 bases, with 11 bases left between them. This CDR3 spans 15 amino acids. The CDR3 nucleotides read TGTGCCAGCAGCTTAGGAGGGACACTCAATTCACCCCTCCACTTT. This translates into CASSLGGTLNSPLHF. Together with reference TRBV7-2 and TRBJ1-6, the CDR3 gives the full variable domain: GAGVSQSPSNKVTEKGKDVELRCDPISGHTALYWYRQSLGQGLEFLIYFQGNSAPDKSGLPSDRFSAERTGGSVSTLTIQRTQQEDSAVYLCASSLGGTLNSPLHFGNGTRLTVT.

For the CDR3, the DNA is TGCAGTTCCAATCACCCCGTCTTCCACGAGCAGTACTTC. It codes for CSSNHPVFHEQYF. The chain has TRBV20-1 and TRBJ2-7; D unclear. Trimming took off 8 bases at V and 5 bases at J, with 19 bases between the two ends. This CDR3 comprises 13 residues. CDR1 is DFQATT and CDR2 is SNEGSKA in the germline V gene (reference sequence).

This clonotype was found a few times. V gene TRBV15 combines with J gene TRBJ2-7, with D possibly TRBD2 on 7 matching bases. The CDR3 runs to 17 residues. V was clipped by 1 base and J by 4 bases, with 20 bases between them. Germline lookup yields CDR1 LNHNV and CDR2 YYDKDF (reference sequence). The CDR3 DNA is TGTGCCACCAGCAGAGTCGACTTAAGGGGGGAGGGTTACGAGCAGTACTTC. Translated, it gives CATSRVDLRGEGYEQYF.

This clonotype has a count of ten or more. The genes are TRBV6-6 and TRBJ2-7, with a weak D call TRBD2 (6 bases). Trimming removed 6 bases from V and 4 bases from J, with 16 bases in between. Germline V lookup: CDR1 MNHNY, CDR2 SVGAGI (reference sequence). CDR3 length: 14 residues. The CDR3 region is CASSRGRSGYEQYF. Here the CDR3 DNA reads TGTGCCAGCAGCCGGGGGAGATCCGGTTACGAGCAGTACTTC.

This rearrangement joins TRBV5-5 to TRBJ2-1; D may correspond to TRBD1 or TRBD2 (5 bases each). The CDR3 is made up of 15 amino acids. Germline V lookup: CDR1 SGHKS, CDR2 YYEKEE (reference sequence). V lost 3 bases, J lost 4 bases, and 14 bases lay in between. CDR3 coding DNA: TGTGCCAGCAGCTCGCCGGGACGGACGTACAATGAGCAGTTCTTC. Its protein is CASSSPGRTYNEQFF.

CDR3 residues: CAWSSGPLYNEQFF. The CDR3 bases are TGTGCCTGGAGTTCGGGTCCCCTCTACAATGAGCAGTTCTTC. V usage is TRBV30 and J usage is TRBJ2-1; no firm D call. Germline V gives CDR1 GTSNPN, CDR2 SVGIG (reference sequence). CDR3 size: 14 residues. V was pared by 2 bases and J by 3 bases, with 11 bases between. Variable domain in full (rest from reference TRBV30 and TRBJ2-1): SQTIHQWPATLVQPVGSPLSLECTVEGTSNPNLYWYRQAAGRGLQLLFYSVGIGQISSEVPQNLSASRPQDRQFILSSKKLLLSDSGFYLCAWSSGPLYNEQFFGPGTRLTVL.

At least ten counts were recorded for this clonotype. The rearrangement uses TRBV20-1 and TRBJ2-6; D call uncertain. Germline CDR1 DFQATT, CDR2 SNEGSKA (reference sequence). CDR3 length: 16 residues. V was trimmed by 6 bases and J by 0 bases, leaving 15 bases between them. The CDR3 nucleotides read TGCAGTGCCACCCCCGGGCCCTTCTCTGGGGCCAACGTCCTGACTTTC. Residues: CSATPGPFSGANVLTF.

The table lists this clonotype with many counts. The rearrangement joins TRBV6-1 to TRBJ1-1; TRBD1 matches at 7 bases. V trimming: 6 bases; J trimming: 3 bases; junction bases outside the gene matches: 7. Germline loops: CDR1 MNHNS, CDR2 SASEGT. This CDR3 spans 14 amino acids. The CDR3: CASRLTGRDTEAFF. CDR3 nucleotide sequence: TGTGCCAGCAGGCTGACAGGGAGGGACACTGAAGCTTTCTTT.

In its sample, this clonotype was seen a few times. The genes are TRBV30 and TRBJ2-7; TRBD1 might be the D (5 bases). Germline V gene sequence: CDR1 GTSNPN, CDR2 SVGIG (reference sequence). The V end was cut by 6 bases, the J end by 8 bases, with 11 bases between. There are 10 residues in the CDR3. CDR3 sequence (DNA): TGTGCCTGTTCTAAGGGGAAGCAGTACTTC. This gives the protein CACSKGKQYF.

This clonotype occurred a few times. V usage is TRBV7-8 and J usage is TRBJ2-7, with D unresolved. The CDR3 is 14 residues long. Germline V lookup: CDR1 SGHVS, CDR2 FQNEAQ. V lost 3 bases to trimming and J lost 1 base, with 10 bases between them. The CDR3 DNA reads TGTGCCAGCAGCTTGGGGTCATGGTCCTACGAGCAGTACTTC. Its translation: CASSLGSWSYEQYF.

The chain uses TRBV4-1 and TRBJ1-5; possibly TRBD1 for D (5 bases). Germline V CDR1 and CDR2: MGHRA, YSYEKL. The germline V and J ends were trimmed by 0 bases and 3 bases, with 15 bases remaining between them. This CDR3 comprises 17 residues. The CDR3 here is CASSQDERAQANQPQHF. In DNA form, the CDR3 reads TGCGCCAGCAGCCAAGATGAGAGGGCACAGGCCAATCAGCCCCAGCATTTT.

In regard to this clonotype: This could be a read error, since a much larger clone is one nucleotide away. The chain uses TRBV11-2 and TRBJ2-2; D may be TRBD1 or TRBD2 (5 bases each). V was trimmed by 5 bases and J by 3 bases, leaving 16 bases between them. The CDR3 runs to 16 residues. In germline, CDR1 is SGHAT, CDR2 FQNNGV. The CDR3 region has the DNA TGTGCCAGCAGCCCCAGGACTCAAGGGGACACCGGGGAGCTGTTTTTT. It codes for CASSPRTQGDTGELFF.

There are a few counts of this clonotype. The chain carries TRBV19 and TRBJ1-5, with 7 positions matching TRBD1. The V segment lost 7 bases and the J segment 5 bases; nucleotides outside the gene matches: 8. CDR3 size: 14 residues. Germline assignment: CDR1 LNHDA and CDR2 SQIVND (reference sequence). Written as DNA, the CDR3 is TGTGCCAGTAAGGACAGGAGACCCCATCAGCCCCAGCATTTT. This translates into CASKDRRPHQPQHF.

The gene calls are TRBV21-1 and TRBJ2-1; the listed D gene, TRBD1, was not tested against the DNA. TRBV21-1 is a known pseudogene. The CDR3 is 13 residues long. The CDR3 region has the DNA TGTGCCAGCTACCCATTCAGGGCAGAGTGTATTTTCTTC. It specifies CASYPFRAECIFF.

This clonotype showed up just a few times. J is TRBJ2-5 and V is TRBV7-2; D is unresolved. V was cut by 4 bases and J by 0 bases, with 6 bases left in between. CDR1 SGHTA and CDR2 FQGNSA come from the germline V gene. CDR3 size: 13 residues. This CDR3 reads CASSSTYQETQYF. The DNA for the CDR3 is TGTGCCAGCAGCTCAACGTACCAAGAGACCCAGTACTTC.

J is TRBJ2-1 and V is TRBV12-3 or TRBV12-4; D unclear. V was trimmed by 5 bases and J by 7 bases, leaving 6 bases between them. There are 11 residues in the CDR3. CDR3 in DNA: TGTGCCAGCAGTGTTCCGAATGAGCAGTTCTTC. Translation: CASSVPNEQFF.

This clonotype showed up just a few times. In DNA, the CDR3 is TGTGCCAGCAGCGTAGGTAGCGGGACCCAGTACTTC. Protein sequence: CASSVGSGTQYF. The rearrangement links TRBV9 to TRBJ2-5; TRBD2 might be the D (6 bases). Trimming removed 0 bases from V and 7 bases from J, with 7 bases in between. CDR1 SGDLS and CDR2 YYNGEE come from the germline V gene. CDR3 length: 12 amino acids.

This clonotype was found a few times. This rearrangement joins TRBV12-3 or TRBV12-4 to TRBJ1-2; D remains ambiguous. Trimming left V 1 base short and J 7 bases short, with 7 bases between. This CDR3 region has 12 residues. The CDR3 coding sequence is TGTGCCAGCAGTTTAGGGCCAGGTGGCTACACCTTC. Amino acids: CASSLGPGGYTF.

The table lists this clonotype with a few counts. J is TRBJ2-2 and V is TRBV29-1; no clear D. This CDR3 contains 12 residues. V was cut by 1 base and J by 5 bases, with 5 bases left in between. In germline, CDR1 is SQVTM, CDR2 ANQGSEA. The CDR3 coding sequence is TGCAGCGTTGAAGTAGGGACCGGGGAGCTGTTTTTT. Translation: CSVEVGTGELFF.

This clonotype was found a few times. The chain combines TRBV29-1 with TRBJ2-5; TRBD1 matches 12 bases. The germline V gene has CDR1 SQVTM and CDR2 ANQGSEA. This CDR3 has 15 amino acids. The ends lost 2 bases at V and 10 bases at J; junction bases unmatched: 11. The CDR3 DNA reads as TGCAGCGTTGAAAAATTGGGACAGGGGGCGAAAGGCCAGTACTTC. Residues: CSVEKLGQGAKGQYF.

This clonotype was picked up many times. This chain connects TRBV7-2 to TRBJ2-1; 8 nucleotides agree with TRBD2. CDR1 and CDR2 from the germline V gene are SGHTA and FQGNSA. This CDR3 region has 18 residues. Trimming cost V 7 bases and J 0 bases; bases outside gene matches: 14. In nucleotides, the CDR3 is TGTGCCAGCACCCCTGGTGGTAGCGGGGTTTACTCCTACAATGAGCAGTTCTTC. It specifies CASTPGGSGVYSYNEQFF.